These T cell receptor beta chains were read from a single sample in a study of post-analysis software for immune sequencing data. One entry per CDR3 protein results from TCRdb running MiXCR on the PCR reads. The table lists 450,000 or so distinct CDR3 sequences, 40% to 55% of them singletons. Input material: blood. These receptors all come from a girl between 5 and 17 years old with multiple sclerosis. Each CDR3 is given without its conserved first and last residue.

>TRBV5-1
ASSWGPSPDTQY
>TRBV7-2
ASSFSSATTEQY
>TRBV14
ASSQVGRGRAYEQY
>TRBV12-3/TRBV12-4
ASRLGTGVNEKLF
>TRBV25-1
ASSDPVRRATQY
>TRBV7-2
ASSFAYGYT
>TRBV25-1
ASSDGTGGGETQY
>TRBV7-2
ASSLGGKAGDNYGYT
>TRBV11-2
ASSTAASGSSNEQF
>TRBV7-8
ASSLANIQY
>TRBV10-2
ASTELAYNEQF
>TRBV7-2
ASSLGGEEGYT
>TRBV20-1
SARDLRLAGNLEQF
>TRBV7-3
ASSPASGRAEDTGELF
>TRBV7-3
ASSADREGEQY
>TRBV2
ATERQGSTDTQY
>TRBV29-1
SIEGGYGYT
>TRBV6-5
ASSYTQGNGYT
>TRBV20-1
SASLAGNEQY
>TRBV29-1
SVENRFSVSTDTQY
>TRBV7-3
ASSLMSTDTQY
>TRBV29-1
SALETEETQY
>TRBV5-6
ASSLRLAEIEQY
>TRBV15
ATSGRDRGYDEQF
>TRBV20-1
SATWDRGPYEQY
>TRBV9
ASSAGAVSGYT
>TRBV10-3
TISEFTGGYQETQY
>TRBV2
ASSEEGNYGYT
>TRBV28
ASRYLAGVSDTQY
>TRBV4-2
ASSQDVGEQF
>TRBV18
ASSRFQGSGETQY
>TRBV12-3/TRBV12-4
ASSFGQTYGYT
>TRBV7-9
ASSPVAGVYHNEQF
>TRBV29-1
SVEGVHEQY
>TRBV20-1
SAKRSGLGEKLF
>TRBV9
ASSEGSGDLEKLF
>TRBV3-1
ASSPPGQGVSGANVLT